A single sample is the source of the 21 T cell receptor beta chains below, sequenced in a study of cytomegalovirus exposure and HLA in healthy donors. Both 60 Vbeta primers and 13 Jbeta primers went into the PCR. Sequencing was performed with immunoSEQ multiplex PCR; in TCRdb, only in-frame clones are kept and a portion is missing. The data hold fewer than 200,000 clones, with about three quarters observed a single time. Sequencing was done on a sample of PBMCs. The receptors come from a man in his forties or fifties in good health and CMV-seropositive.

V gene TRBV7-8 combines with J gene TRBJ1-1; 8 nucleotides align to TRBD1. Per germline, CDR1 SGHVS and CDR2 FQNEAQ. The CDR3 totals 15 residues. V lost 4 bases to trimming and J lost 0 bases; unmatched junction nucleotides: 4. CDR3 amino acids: CASSSGTGLNTEAFF. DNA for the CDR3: TGTGCCAGCAGCTCCGGGACAGGCTTGAACACTGAAGCTTTCTTT.

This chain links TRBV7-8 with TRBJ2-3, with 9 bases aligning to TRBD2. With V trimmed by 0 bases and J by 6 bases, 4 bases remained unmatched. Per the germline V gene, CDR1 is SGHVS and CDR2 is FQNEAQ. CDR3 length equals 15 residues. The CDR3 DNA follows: TGTGCCAGCAGCTTAGCCGGCGGGAGGGCCGATACGCAGTATTTT. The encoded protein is CASSLAGGRADTQYF.

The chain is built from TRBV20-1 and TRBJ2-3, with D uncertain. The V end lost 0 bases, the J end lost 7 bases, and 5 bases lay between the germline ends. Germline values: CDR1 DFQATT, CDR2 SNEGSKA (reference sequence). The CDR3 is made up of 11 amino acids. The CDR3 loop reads CSARDSYTQYF. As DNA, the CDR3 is TGCAGTGCTAGAGATAGTTATACGCAGTATTTT.

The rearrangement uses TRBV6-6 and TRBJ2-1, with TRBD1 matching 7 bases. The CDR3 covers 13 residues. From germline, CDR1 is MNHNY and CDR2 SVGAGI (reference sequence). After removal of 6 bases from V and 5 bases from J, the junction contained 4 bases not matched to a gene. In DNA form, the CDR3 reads TGTGCCAGCAGCACTGACAGGGACAATGAGCAGTTCTTC. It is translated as CASSTDRDNEQFF.

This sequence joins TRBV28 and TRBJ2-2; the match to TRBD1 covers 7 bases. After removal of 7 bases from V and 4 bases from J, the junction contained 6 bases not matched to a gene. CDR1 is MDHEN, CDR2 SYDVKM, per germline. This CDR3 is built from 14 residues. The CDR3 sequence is CASIPGQTTGELFF. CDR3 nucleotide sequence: TGTGCCAGCATCCCGGGACAGACCACCGGGGAGCTGTTTTTT.

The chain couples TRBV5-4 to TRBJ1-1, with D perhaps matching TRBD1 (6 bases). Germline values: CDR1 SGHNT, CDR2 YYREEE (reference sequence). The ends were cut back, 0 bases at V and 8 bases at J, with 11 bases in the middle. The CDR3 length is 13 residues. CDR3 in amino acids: CASSLGQDLEAFF. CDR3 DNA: TGTGCCAGCAGCTTGGGACAGGATTTAGAAGCTTTCTTT.

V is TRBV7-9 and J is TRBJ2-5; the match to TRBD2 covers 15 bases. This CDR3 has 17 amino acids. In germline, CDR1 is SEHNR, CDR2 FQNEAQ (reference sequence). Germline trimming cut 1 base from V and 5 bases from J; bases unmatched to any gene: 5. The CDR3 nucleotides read TGTGCCAGCAGCTTAGAAGGGACTAGCGGGAGGCAGGAGACCCAGTACTTC. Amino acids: CASSLEGTSGRQETQYF.

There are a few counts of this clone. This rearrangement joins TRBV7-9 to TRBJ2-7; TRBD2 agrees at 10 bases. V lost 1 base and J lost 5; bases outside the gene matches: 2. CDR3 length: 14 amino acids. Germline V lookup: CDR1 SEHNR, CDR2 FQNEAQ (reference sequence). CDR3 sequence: CASSLEGLADEQYF. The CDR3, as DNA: TGTGCCAGCAGCTTAGAAGGACTAGCGGACGAGCAGTACTTC.

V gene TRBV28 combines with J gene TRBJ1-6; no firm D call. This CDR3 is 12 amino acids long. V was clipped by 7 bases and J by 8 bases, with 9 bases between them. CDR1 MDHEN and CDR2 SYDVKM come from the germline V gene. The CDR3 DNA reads TGTGCCAGCATACAAAAAGATTCACCCCTCCACTTT. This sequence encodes CASIQKDSPLHF.

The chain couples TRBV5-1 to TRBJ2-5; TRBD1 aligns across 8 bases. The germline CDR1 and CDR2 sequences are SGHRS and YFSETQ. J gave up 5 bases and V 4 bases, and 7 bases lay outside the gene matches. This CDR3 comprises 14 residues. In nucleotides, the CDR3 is TGCGCCAGCAGCATGGACAGGGTCCGGGAGACCCAGTACTTC. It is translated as CASSMDRVRETQYF.

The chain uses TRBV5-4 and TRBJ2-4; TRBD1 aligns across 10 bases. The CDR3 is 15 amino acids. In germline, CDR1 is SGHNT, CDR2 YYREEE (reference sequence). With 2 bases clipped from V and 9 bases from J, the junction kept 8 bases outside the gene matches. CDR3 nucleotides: TGTGCCAGCAGCTTACCGGGACAGGGGACGTCCATTCAGTACTTC. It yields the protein CASSLPGQGTSIQYF.

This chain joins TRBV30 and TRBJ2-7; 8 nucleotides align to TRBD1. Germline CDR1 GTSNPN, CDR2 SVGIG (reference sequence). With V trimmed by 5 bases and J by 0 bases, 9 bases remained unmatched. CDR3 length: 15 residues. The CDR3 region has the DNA TGTGCCTGGGAAGCCGTGACAGGGGCCTCCTACGAGCAGTACTTC. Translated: CAWEAVTGASYEQYF.

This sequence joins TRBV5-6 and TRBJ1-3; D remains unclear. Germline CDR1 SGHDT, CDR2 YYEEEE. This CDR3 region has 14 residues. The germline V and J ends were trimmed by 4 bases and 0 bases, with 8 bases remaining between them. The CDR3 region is CASSRRSSGNTIYF. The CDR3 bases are TGTGCCAGCAGCCGCAGAAGCTCTGGAAACACCATATATTTT. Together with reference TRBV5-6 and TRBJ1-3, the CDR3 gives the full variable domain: DAGVTQSPTHLIKTRGQQVTLRCSPKSGHDTVSWYQQALGQGPQFIFQYYEEEERQRGNFPDRFSGHQFPNYSSELNVNALLLGDSALYLCASSRRSSGNTIYFGEGSWLTVV.

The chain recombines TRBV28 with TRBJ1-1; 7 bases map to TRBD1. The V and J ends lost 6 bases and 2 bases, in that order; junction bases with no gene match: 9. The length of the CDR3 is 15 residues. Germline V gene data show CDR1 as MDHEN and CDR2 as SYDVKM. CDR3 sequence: CASRLRQGGNTEAFF. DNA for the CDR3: TGTGCCAGCAGGTTGAGACAGGGAGGAAACACTGAAGCTTTCTTT.

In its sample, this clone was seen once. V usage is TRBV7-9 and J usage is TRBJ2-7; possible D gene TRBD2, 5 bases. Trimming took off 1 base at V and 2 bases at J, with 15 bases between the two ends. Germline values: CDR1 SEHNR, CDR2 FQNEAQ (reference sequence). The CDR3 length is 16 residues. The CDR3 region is CASSLVSSGTPYEQYF. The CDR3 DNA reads TGTGCCAGCAGCTTAGTTAGTTCGGGAACTCCCTACGAGCAGTACTTC.

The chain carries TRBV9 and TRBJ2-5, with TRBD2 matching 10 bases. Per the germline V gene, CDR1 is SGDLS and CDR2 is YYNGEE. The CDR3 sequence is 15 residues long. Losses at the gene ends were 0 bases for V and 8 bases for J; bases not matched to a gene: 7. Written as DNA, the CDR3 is TGTGCCAGCAGCGTAGAAGCGGGAGGGCCGGAAACCCAGTACTTC. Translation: CASSVEAGGPETQYF. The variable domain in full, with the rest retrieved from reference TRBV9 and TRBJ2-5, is DSGVTQTPKHLITATGQRVTLRCSPRSGDLSVYWYQQSLDQGLQFLIQYYNGEERAKGNILERFSAQQFPDLHSELNLSSLELGDSALYFCASSVEAGGPETQYFGPGTRLLVL.

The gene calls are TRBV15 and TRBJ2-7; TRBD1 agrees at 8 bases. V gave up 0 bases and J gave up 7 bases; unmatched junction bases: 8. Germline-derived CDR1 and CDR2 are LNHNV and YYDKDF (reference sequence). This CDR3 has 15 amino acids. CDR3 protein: CATSRDQGAEWEQYF. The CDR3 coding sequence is TGTGCCACCAGCAGAGATCAGGGGGCGGAATGGGAGCAGTACTTC.

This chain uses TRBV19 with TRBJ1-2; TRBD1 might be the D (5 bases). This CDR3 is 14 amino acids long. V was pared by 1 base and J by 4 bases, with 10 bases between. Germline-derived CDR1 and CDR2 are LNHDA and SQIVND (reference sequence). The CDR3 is CASSIGQGIYGYTF. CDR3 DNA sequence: TGTGCCAGTAGTATAGGGCAGGGTATCTATGGCTACACCTTC.

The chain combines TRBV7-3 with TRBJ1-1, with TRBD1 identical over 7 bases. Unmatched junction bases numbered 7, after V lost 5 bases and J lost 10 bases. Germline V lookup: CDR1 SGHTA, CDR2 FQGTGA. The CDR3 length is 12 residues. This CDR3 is CASSPQQGRAFF. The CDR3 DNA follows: TGTGCCAGCAGCCCCCAACAGGGGCGAGCTTTCTTT.

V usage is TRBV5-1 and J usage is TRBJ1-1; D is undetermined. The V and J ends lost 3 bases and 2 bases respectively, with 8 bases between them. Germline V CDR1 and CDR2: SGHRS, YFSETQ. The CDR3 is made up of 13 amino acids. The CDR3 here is CASSSSTNTEAFF. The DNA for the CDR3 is TGCGCCAGCAGCTCATCCACAAACACTGAAGCTTTCTTT.

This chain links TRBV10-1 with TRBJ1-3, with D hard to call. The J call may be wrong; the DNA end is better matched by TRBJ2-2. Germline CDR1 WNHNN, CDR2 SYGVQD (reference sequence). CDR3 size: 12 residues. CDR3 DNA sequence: TGCGCCAGCAGAAATGAGCCCGGGGAGCTGTTTTTT. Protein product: CASRNEPGELFF.